A single sample gave rise to the 30 T cell receptor beta chains below, sequenced in a study of T cells in localized non-small cell lung cancer. TCRdb's table, derived via immunoSEQ multiplex PCR, lists solely in-frame clones and lacks some. This sample carries 20,000 to 30,000 clones, more than 75% of them seen once, and the ten largest clones take about 5.3%. The sample was peripheral blood, taken before any cancer treatment. All receptors derive from a male donor older than 55 with stage II squamous cell lung carcinoma.

This clone was seen a single time. At one end the junction does not follow the germline gene, possibly because of a read error. J is TRBJ1-5 and V is TRBV2; 8 bases match TRBD1. The CDR3 is 14 residues long. Looked up from germline, CDR1 is SNHLY and CDR2 is FYNNEI. In nucleotides, the CDR3 is TGTGCCAGCAGGGAAGGACAGGGTGTTAAGCCCCAGCATTTT. Translation: CASREGQGVKPQHF. The whole variable domain, filled in from reference TRBV2 and TRBJ1-5, reads EPEVTQTPSHQVTQMGQEVILRCVPISNHLYFYWYRQILGQKVEFLVSFYNNEISEKSEIFDDQFSVERPDGSNFTLKIRSTKLEDSAMYFCASREGQGVKPQHFGDGTRLSIL.

The gene calls are TRBV18 and TRBJ2-1; D call uncertain. The germline V gene has CDR1 KGHSH and CDR2 LQKENI. Trimming took off 1 base at V and 0 bases at J, with 7 bases between the two ends. The CDR3 consists of 15 residues. CDR3 coding DNA: TGTGCCAGCTCACCACAGGGCAGCTCCTACAATGAGCAGTTCTTC. This translates into CASSPQGSSYNEQFF.

The chain couples TRBV9 to TRBJ1-1; D call uncertain. Germline CDR1 and CDR2: SGDLS and YYNGEE. The V end was cut by 0 bases, the J end by 10 bases, with 10 bases between. This CDR3 is built from 12 residues. CDR3 coding DNA: TGTGCCAGCAGCGTAGGTATGGAAGGAGCTTTCTTT. It specifies CASSVGMEGAFF.

The J gene is TRBJ2-7, the V gene TRBV6-6; the match to TRBD1 covers 7 bases. Germline lookup yields CDR1 MNHNY and CDR2 SVGAGI (reference sequence). The CDR3 spans 14 residues. V gave up 5 bases and J gave up 0 bases; unmatched junction bases: 4. CDR3 nucleotide sequence: TGTGCCAGCAGTCGTGACAGGGCCTCCTACGAGCAGTACTTC. It codes for CASSRDRASYEQYF.

This chain connects TRBV11-1 to TRBJ2-2, with D perhaps being TRBD1 or TRBD2 (6 bases each). This CDR3 is built from 17 residues. CDR1 and CDR2 (germline): SGHAT, FQDESV (reference sequence). V lost 5 bases to trimming and J lost 6 bases, with 22 bases between them. This CDR3 is CASSPPGGRLRAGELFF. CDR3 sequence (DNA): TGTGCCAGCAGCCCTCCTGGGGGGCGACTGAGGGCCGGGGAGCTGTTTTTT.

The V gene is TRBV7-3, the J gene TRBJ2-5; a weak D match, TRBD2 (5 bases). The V end was cut by 5 bases, the J end by 2 bases, with 9 bases between. This CDR3 has 13 amino acids. In germline, CDR1 is SGHTA, CDR2 FQGTGA. The DNA for the CDR3 is TGTGCCAGCAGCCCCAGCGGTCAAGAGACCCAGTACTTC. It translates to CASSPSGQETQYF. Drawing the rest from reference TRBV7-3 and TRBJ2-5, the complete variable domain is GAGVSQTPSNKVTEKGKYVELRCDPISGHTALYWYRQSLGQGPEFLIYFQGTGAADDSGLPNDRFFAVRPEGSVSTLKIQRTERGDSAVYLCASSPSGQETQYFGPGTRLLVL.

J is TRBJ2-2 and V is TRBV4-1, with D tentatively TRBD1 (5 bases). The germline V and J ends were trimmed by 7 bases and 4 bases, with 10 bases remaining between them. CDR3 length: 13 amino acids. The germline gives CDR1 MGHRA, CDR2 YSYEKL. CDR3 sequence (DNA): TGCGCCAGCACAGACAGAACCACCGGGGAGCTGTTTTTT. It translates to CASTDRTTGELFF.

The J gene is TRBJ1-1, the V gene TRBV2; 7 nucleotides line up with TRBD1. This CDR3 has 12 residues. After removal of 6 bases from V and 3 bases from J, the junction contained 1 base not matched to a gene. Germline values: CDR1 SNHLY, CDR2 FYNNEI. CDR3 sequence (DNA): TGTGCCAGCAGACAGGGGTACACTGAAGCTTTCTTT. This sequence encodes CASRQGYTEAFF.

This clone turned up a few times. The CDR3 nucleotides read TGCGCCAGCAGCCCCGGGGGGGTGGGCACCGGGGAGCTGTTTTTT. Residues: CASSPGGVGTGELFF. This chain uses TRBV4-1 with TRBJ2-2; TRBD2 agrees at 8 bases. Trimming took 4 bases from V and 4 from J; bases not matched to a gene: 5. The CDR3 has 15 amino acids. Germline CDR1 is MGHRA and CDR2 is YSYEKL.

The chain recombines TRBV11-3 with TRBJ1-6; TRBD1 matches at 9 bases. Germline trimming cut 5 bases from V and 8 bases from J; bases unmatched to any gene: 4. This CDR3 has 14 residues. The germline CDR1 and CDR2 sequences are SGHNT and YENEEA. The CDR3 sequence: CASSQTGGYSPLHF. Here the CDR3 DNA reads TGTGCCAGCAGCCAGACAGGGGGTTATTCACCCCTCCACTTT. The whole variable domain, filled in from reference TRBV11-3 and TRBJ1-6, reads EAGVVQSPRYKIIEKKQPVAFWCNPISGHNTLYWYLQNLGQGPELLIRYENEEAVDDSQLPKDRFSAERLKGVDSTLKIQPAELGDSAVYLCASSQTGGYSPLHFGNGTRLTVT.

This rearrangement joins TRBV7-9 to TRBJ1-2, with 12 bases lining up with TRBD1. The CDR3 spans 15 residues. V lost 5 bases and J lost 6; bases outside the gene matches: 7. The germline gives CDR1 SEHNR, CDR2 FQNEAQ (reference sequence). The CDR3 DNA follows: TGTGCCAGCAGCCGGGTTAGGGACAGGGGGCATGGCTACACCTTC. This sequence encodes CASSRVRDRGHGYTF.

The count of this clone is one. The chain recombines TRBV5-6 with TRBJ1-2, with D tentatively TRBD1 (6 bases). This CDR3 has 13 residues. Per germline, CDR1 SGHDT and CDR2 YYEEEE. V lost 3 bases and J lost 4, with 10 bases in between. The CDR3 reads CASSSTGSYGYTF. CDR3 DNA sequence: TGTGCCAGCAGCTCAACAGGGAGCTATGGCTACACCTTC.

The chain carries TRBV9 and TRBJ1-3; unclear D gene. Per germline, CDR1 SGDLS and CDR2 YYNGEE. This CDR3 region has 14 residues. V lost 2 bases to trimming and J lost 0 bases, with 6 bases between them. The CDR3 loop is CASSVGFSGNTIYF. As DNA, the CDR3 is TGTGCCAGCAGCGTTGGGTTCTCTGGAAACACCATATATTTT.

This clone was recorded once. The chain is built from TRBV16 and TRBJ2-7; D gene unclear. This CDR3 has 12 amino acids. V lost 3 bases to trimming and J lost 2 bases, with 5 bases between them. Germline V lookup: CDR1 KGHSY, CDR2 FQNENV. The CDR3, as DNA: TGTGCCAGCAGCCAGGGTACCTACGAGCAGTACTTC. This codes for CASSQGTYEQYF.

Concerning this clone itself: The junction and the germline gene differ at one end; a read error may be behind it. The genes are TRBV10-3 and TRBJ2-2; 8 bases align to TRBD1. Looked up from germline, CDR1 is ENHRY and CDR2 is SYGVKD. The CDR3 length is 17 residues. Here the CDR3 DNA reads TGTGCCATCAGTGAGTCGAAAGACAGGGGCAAACACCGGGGAGCTGTTTTT. Protein product: CAISESKDRGKHRGAVF.

This clone was recorded only once. This chain joins TRBV19 and TRBJ1-4, with D perhaps TRBD1 (5 bases). Trimming removed 4 bases at V and 0 bases at J, with 12 bases between. Germline assignment: CDR1 LNHDA and CDR2 SQIVND (reference sequence). The CDR3 covers 16 residues. CDR3 protein: CASSTTGLPTNEKLFF. In DNA form, the CDR3 reads TGTGCCAGTAGTACCACGGGACTCCCAACTAATGAAAAACTGTTTTTT.

The rearrangement uses TRBV19 and TRBJ1-1; D unclear. Germline lookup yields CDR1 LNHDA and CDR2 SQIVND (reference sequence). V shed 3 bases and J shed 4 bases, with 6 bases lying between them. The CDR3 extends over 12 amino acids. DNA for the CDR3: TGTGCCAGTAGTATCGGGCCCACTGAAGCTTTCTTT. Protein sequence: CASSIGPTEAFF.

V and J are TRBV5-4 and TRBJ2-1; no clear D gene. The CDR3 is 15 amino acids. Between the trimmed V and J ends, which lost 1 base and 8 bases, there was a span of 16 bases. The germline V gene encodes CDR1 SGHNT and CDR2 YYREEE (reference sequence). The CDR3 protein is CASSLIGQWKDEQFF. CDR3 nucleotides: TGTGCCAGCAGCTTGATCGGTCAGTGGAAGGATGAGCAGTTCTTC.

The rearrangement links TRBV9 to TRBJ2-4; TRBD2 might be the D (5 bases). The CDR3 extends over 17 amino acids. Deletions cut 3 bases from V and 2 bases from J, with 18 bases between. Germline V gene data show CDR1 as SGDLS and CDR2 as YYNGEE. The chain's CDR3 is CASSARGSGEPKNIQYF. Written as DNA, the CDR3 is TGTGCCAGCAGCGCCCGAGGGAGTGGAGAGCCCAAAAACATTCAGTACTTC. Variable domain in full (rest from reference TRBV9 and TRBJ2-4): DSGVTQTPKHLITATGQRVTLRCSPRSGDLSVYWYQQSLDQGLQFLIQYYNGEERAKGNILERFSAQQFPDLHSELNLSSLELGDSALYFCASSARGSGEPKNIQYFGAGTRLSVL.

The chain combines TRBV30 with TRBJ1-5, with TRBD1 matching 8 bases. The germline V gene encodes CDR1 GTSNPN and CDR2 SVGIG (reference sequence). The trim removed 2 bases at V and 2 bases at J, leaving 5 bases unmatched. The CDR3 has 15 amino acids. In nucleotides, the CDR3 is TGTGCCTGGAGTCCCAAGGGACAGGGCAATCAGCCCCAGCATTTT. It is translated as CAWSPKGQGNQPQHF.

J is TRBJ2-2 and V is TRBV27; 8 bases line up with TRBD2. Losses at the gene ends were 3 bases for V and 4 bases for J; bases not matched to a gene: 4. Germline V gene lookup returns CDR1 MNHEY and CDR2 SMNVEV (reference sequence). There are 15 residues in the CDR3. CDR3 in amino acids: CASSLGLGFTGELFF. The DNA of the CDR3 is TGTGCCAGCAGTTTGGGACTAGGATTCACCGGGGAGCTGTTTTTT.

J is TRBJ2-5 and V is TRBV4-3, with D possibly TRBD2 on 6 matching bases. Germline values: CDR1 LGHNA, CDR2 YSLEER. Trimming shortened V by 4 bases and J by 4 bases, and 13 bases separated the two germline ends. The CDR3 is made up of 14 amino acids. The CDR3 nucleotides read TGCGCCAGCAGCCCCGGGGGAAGGGGAGAGACCCAGTACTTC. Protein product: CASSPGGRGETQYF.

This clone was counted only a few times. The rearrangement links TRBV2 to TRBJ2-5; a possible D gene is TRBD1 (6 bases). Per germline, CDR1 SNHLY and CDR2 FYNNEI. V gave up 6 bases and J gave up 5 bases, with 22 bases separating them. The CDR3 spans 16 residues. CDR3: CASSENQGLPGETQYF. The DNA of the CDR3 is TGTGCCAGCAGCGAGAACCAGGGGCTCCCGGGGGAGACCCAGTACTTC.

This CDR3 is CASSITPGYNSPLHF. CDR3 in DNA: TGTGCCAGTAGTATCACCCCAGGGTATAATTCACCCCTCCACTTT. This chain uses TRBV19 with TRBJ1-6; possibly TRBD1 for D (5 bases). The CDR3 has 15 residues. Germline V gives CDR1 LNHDA, CDR2 SQIVND (reference sequence). With 3 bases removed from V and 4 bases from J, the gap between germline ends came to 10 bases.

The rearrangement links TRBV7-2 to TRBJ2-3, with D uncertain. Germline values: CDR1 SGHTA, CDR2 FQGNSA. CDR3 length: 16 residues. The V end lost 3 bases, the J end lost 2 bases, and 15 bases lay between the germline ends. Here the CDR3 DNA reads TGTGCCAGCAGCTTGAGAAAACCGATCGTCACAGATACGCAGTATTTT. It translates to CASSLRKPIVTDTQYF.

In DNA form, the CDR3 reads TGCGCCAGCAGCGCTACCCAGGGAACCTATGGCTACACCTTC. Translating it yields CASSATQGTYGYTF. This chain uses TRBV5-1 with TRBJ1-2; a weak D match, TRBD1 (5 bases). The germline gives CDR1 SGHRS, CDR2 YFSETQ. Trimming shortened V by 4 bases and J by 4 bases, and 14 bases separated the two germline ends. The CDR3 loop spans 14 amino acids.

The V call is TRBV18, the J call TRBJ1-4; D gene ambiguous. Germline CDR1 reads KGHSH; CDR2 reads LQKENI. V was pared by 6 bases and J by 3 bases, with 14 bases between. CDR3 size: 15 residues. Here the CDR3 DNA reads TGTGCCAGCTCCCTAGACCATCGCGCTAATGAAAAACTGTTTTTT. Protein sequence: CASSLDHRANEKLFF.

The CDR3 DNA reads as TGTGCCAGCAGCCAAGATGTGACAGGGAAAGGAGAAAAACTGTTTTTT. Translating it yields CASSQDVTGKGEKLFF. This chain joins TRBV4-2 and TRBJ1-4, with TRBD1 matching over 7 bases. The junction had 9 bases not matched to a gene; V was cut back by 0 bases and J by 8 bases. Germline lookup yields CDR1 LGHNA and CDR2 YNFKEQ. The CDR3 runs 16 residues.

CDR3 DNA: TGTGCCAGCAGCTTAAGTTCGGGACACCTTCCTTATGGCTACACCTTC. This encodes CASSLSSGHLPYGYTF. The chain joins TRBV7-2 to TRBJ1-2; D might be TRBD1 (6 bases). CDR1 and CDR2 (germline): SGHTA, FQGNSA. The CDR3 length is 16 residues. V was clipped by 2 bases and J by 5 bases, with 18 bases between them.

The V call is TRBV7-2, the J call TRBJ2-3, with TRBD1 matching 8 bases. Germline V lookup: CDR1 SGHTA, CDR2 FQGNSA. The CDR3 sequence is 13 residues long. The trim removed 5 bases at V and 9 bases at J, leaving 7 bases unmatched. The DNA of the CDR3 is TGTGCCAGCAGCCAGGACAGGGCTGAGACGCAGTATTTT. It specifies CASSQDRAETQYF.